This entry features one TCR beta chain sequence. Per the germline V gene, CDR1 is MNHEY and CDR2 is SVGAGI. This CDR3 region has 14 residues. MiXCR, run by TCRdb on the PCR reads, gives a single entry per CDR3 protein. The sample includes under 20,000 distinct CDR3 sequences, more than 45% of them seen just once. The data derive from a study of CD4 and CD8 cells across lung adenocarcinoma regions. The chain recombines TRBV6-5 with TRBJ2-2, with D unresolved. The J call may be incorrect, as the DNA end agrees better with TRBJ2-3. Sequences were obtained from CD8+ T cells from the center of a lung tumor. The source is a female donor with lung adenocarcinoma. The CD4 and CD8 labels of this study may be unreliable. For the CDR3, the DNA is TGTGCCAGCAGTTACGTCGTGAGCACCGGTACGCAGTATTTT. Translating it yields CASSYVVSTGTQYF.